This T cell receptor beta chain was recorded in a study of T cell responses to AZD1222 COVID-19 vaccine. Sequenced by immunoSEQ multiplex PCR; TCRdb stores in-frame clones only, minus some. The repertoire consists of about 150,000 clones, with about nine tenths occurring once and the leading ten covering around 3%. About this clone: Its antigen is still unknown. The sample holds other DNA sequences that translate to the same CDR3.

This CDR3 has 13 amino acids. CDR1 is SGHTA and CDR2 is FQGNSA in the germline V gene. The germline V and J ends were trimmed by 4 bases and 4 bases, with 8 bases remaining between them. Notes on the study in general: Targets within unmutated variant regions were reportedly found for nearly half of spike-specific TCRs. Two AZD1222 doses significantly raised spike-specific TCR breadth and depth over controls. CD4 TCRs associated with vaccination spanned spike, dominating at 160-218 and 743-854. Donors skewed white British and female; clonal diversity was possibly underestimated.

Sequenced material: peripheral blood, taken on day 0 of AZD1222 vaccination. The chain is built from TRBV7-2 and TRBJ1-3; D perhaps matches TRBD1 (6 bases). The receptor was isolated from an adult in good health. The DNA for the CDR3 is TGTGCCAGCAGCTCAGGGGTCGGAAACACCATATATTTT. Protein sequence: CASSSGVGNTIYF.